This TCR beta chain comes out of a study of identical twins. Germline CDR1 is SGHTA and CDR2 is FQGNSA. Trimming took 1 base from V and 0 from J; bases not matched to a gene: 3. The CDR3 consists of 15 residues. This clonotype was observed many times. A universal primer site was incorporated via template switching, and the cDNA contained unique molecular identifiers. TCRdb processed the 5' RACE reads anew with MiXCR; each CDR3 protein has one entry. This table holds around 220,000 distinct CDR3 sequences, over 12% found once. The chain joins TRBV7-2 to TRBJ2-7, with 7 positions matching TRBD2. Sequencing was performed on memory (CD45RO+) T cells sorted from blood. This sequence originates from a woman aged 18-35 years in good health. CDR3 sequence: CASSLGLADSYEQYF. The DNA for the CDR3 is TGTGCCAGCAGCTTAGGGCTAGCGGACTCCTACGAGCAGTACTTC.